These 26 T cell receptor beta chains share one sample of origin, sequenced in a study of neurological immune-mediated disorders. TCRdb independently ran MiXCR on the 5' RACE reads; one entry per CDR3 protein. The data show 84,000 or so distinct CDR3 sequences, under 4.5% seen once. Time point reported: longitudinal time-point 3. Sequenced material: PBMCs. Receptor source: a woman in her sixties with multiple sclerosis.

This clonotype came up many times. The V gene is TRBV20-1, the J gene TRBJ2-3; D gene unclear. V was clipped by 2 bases and J by 2 bases, with 2 bases between them. This CDR3 spans 11 amino acids. Germline CDR1 DFQATT, CDR2 SNEGSKA (reference sequence). The CDR3, as DNA: TGCAGTGCTAGAATCACAGATACGCAGTATTTT. It is translated as CSARITDTQYF.

This clonotype was recorded a few times. The chain couples TRBV6-4 to TRBJ1-6; D perhaps matches TRBD1 (5 bases). From germline, CDR1 is MRHNA and CDR2 SNTAGT. CDR3 size: 14 residues. The V and J ends lost 5 bases and 10 bases respectively, with 15 bases between them. CDR3 loop: CASSPGFGGSPLHF. CDR3 nucleotides: TGTGCCAGCAGTCCAGGGTTCGGAGGCTCACCCCTCCACTTT.

This clonotype came up many times. The V gene is TRBV20-1, the J gene TRBJ1-1; tentatively, D is TRBD1 (5 bases). This CDR3 is built from 12 residues. CDR1 is DFQATT, CDR2 SNEGSKA, per germline (reference sequence). Between the trimmed V and J ends, which lost 5 bases and 4 bases, there was a span of 11 bases. The CDR3, as DNA: TGCAGTGCTGGCGGGGGTGGCACTGAAGCTTTCTTT. Translated: CSAGGGGTEAFF.

This clonotype was detected many times. The V gene is TRBV6-2 or TRBV6-3, the J gene TRBJ2-7; D is unclear. Looked up from germline, CDR1 is MNHEY and CDR2 is SVGEGT. The CDR3 contains 10 residues. V was pared by 7 bases and J by 4 bases, with 5 bases between. The CDR3 DNA is TGTGCCAGCAAATCGTACGAGCAGTACTTC. This codes for CASKSYEQYF.

This clonotype was seen at least ten times. This chain uses TRBV6-5 with TRBJ2-1, with 10 bases matching TRBD1. The CDR3 totals 14 residues. Germline assignment: CDR1 MNHEY and CDR2 SVGAGI. The V segment lost 7 bases and the J segment 7 bases; nucleotides outside the gene matches: 7. CDR3 bases: TGTGCCAGCAATATAGACAGGGGGCGGAATGAGCAGTTCTTC. Its protein product is CASNIDRGRNEQFF.

In its sample, this clonotype was seen many times. The J gene is TRBJ2-3, the V gene TRBV3-1; TRBD2 might be the D (6 bases). Germline CDR1 reads LGHDT; CDR2 reads YNNKEL (reference sequence). Trimming pared 4 bases from V and 2 bases from J, leaving 13 bases between. The CDR3 sequence is 15 residues long. The CDR3 loop reads CASSLLGGTTDTQYF. In DNA, the CDR3 is TGTGCCAGCAGCCTCTTGGGCGGGACCACAGATACGCAGTATTTT.

This clonotype has a count of ten or more. Relative to the germline gene, one junction end is altered; a read error may explain this. The CDR3 bases are TGTGCCAGCAGCCCCGCCGGGACGTTCCCCGTCTTC. Translating gives CASSPAGTFPVF. The chain carries TRBV7-9 and TRBJ2-1, with D possibly called TRBD1 or TRBD2 (5 bases each). There are 12 residues in the CDR3. CDR1 SEHNR and CDR2 FQNEAQ come from the germline V gene (reference sequence).

This clonotype was detected ten times or more. The V call is TRBV27, the J call TRBJ1-5, with a tentative D call TRBD1 (5 bases). The CDR3 extends over 16 amino acids. Germline V CDR1 and CDR2: MNHEY, SMNVEV (reference sequence). Trimming took off 6 bases at V and 4 bases at J, with 19 bases between the two ends. CDR3 nucleotides: TGTGCCAGCAGCGACAACCCCAGGGTAGGGAATCAGCCCCAGCATTTT. It specifies CASSDNPRVGNQPQHF.

This clonotype was seen repeatedly, ten times or more. The chain has TRBV19 and TRBJ2-5, with D tentatively TRBD2 (5 bases). V was pared by 3 bases and J by 7 bases, with 9 bases between. CDR3 length equals 12 residues. CDR1 LNHDA and CDR2 SQIVND come from the germline V gene (reference sequence). CDR3 loop: CASSMGEGTQYF. CDR3 in DNA: TGTGCCAGTAGTATGGGTGAGGGGACCCAGTACTTC. Full variable domain (rest looked up from reference TRBV19 and TRBJ2-5): DGGITQSPKYLFRKEGQNVTLSCEQNLNHDAMYWYRQDPGQGLRLIYYSQIVNDFQKGDIAEGYSVSREKKESFPLTVTSAQKNPTAFYLCASSMGEGTQYFGPGTRLLVL.

This clonotype appeared many times. J is TRBJ2-7 and V is TRBV5-1; 11 bases are shared with TRBD1. The ends lost 3 bases at V and 3 bases at J; junction bases unmatched: 2. The CDR3 loop spans 14 amino acids. In germline, CDR1 is SGHRS, CDR2 YFSETQ. CDR3 DNA sequence: TGCGCCAGCAGCTCCGGGACAGGGGGCTACGAGCAGTACTTC. This encodes CASSSGTGGYEQYF. Complete variable domain (other parts from reference TRBV5-1 and TRBJ2-7): KAGVTQTPRYLIKTRGQQVTLSCSPISGHRSVSWYQQTPGQGLQFLFEYFSETQRNKGNFPGRFSGRQFSNSRSEMNVSTLELGDSALYLCASSSGTGGYEQYFGPGTRLTVT.

The chain has TRBV10-3 and TRBJ1-5; 8 nucleotides align to TRBD1. V was clipped by 6 bases and J by 6 bases; unmatched bases: 4. This CDR3 spans 13 amino acids. Germline values: CDR1 ENHRY, CDR2 SYGVKD. Here the CDR3 DNA reads TGTGCCATCAGGCAGGGGGCCGGTCAGCCCCAGCATTTT. Residues: CAIRQGAGQPQHF.

This clonotype was counted at least ten times. The rearrangement links TRBV24-1 to TRBJ1-2; no reliable D call. The CDR3 runs to 13 residues. The V and J ends lost 0 bases and 1 base respectively, with 2 bases between them. CDR1 and CDR2 (germline): KGHDR, SFDVKD. Written as DNA, the CDR3 is TGTGCCACCAGTGATTTGAGTAACTATGGCTACACCTTC. Its protein is CATSDLSNYGYTF.

This clonotype was found many times. This rearrangement joins TRBV9 to TRBJ2-1, with D maybe TRBD2 (5 bases). The CDR3 covers 16 residues. Trimming stripped 0 bases from V and 0 bases from J, with 10 bases between. Germline CDR1 is SGDLS and CDR2 is YYNGEE. CDR3 loop: CASSVGFGSSYNEQFF. CDR3 sequence (DNA): TGTGCCAGCAGCGTAGGTTTTGGGAGCTCCTACAATGAGCAGTTCTTC.

This clonotype was observed many times. This sequence joins TRBV27 and TRBJ1-2; 9 positions match TRBD1. J lost 4 bases, V lost 6 bases, and 6 bases had no gene match. The germline V gene has CDR1 MNHEY and CDR2 SMNVEV (reference sequence). The CDR3 covers 14 residues. This chain's CDR3 is CASSSRTGAYGYTF. CDR3 in DNA: TGTGCCAGCAGCTCAAGGACAGGGGCCTATGGCTACACCTTC.

This clonotype was detected ten times or more. This chain joins TRBV20-1 and TRBJ1-4, with D possibly matching TRBD1 (6 bases). Trimming took off 5 bases at V and 4 bases at J, with 17 bases between the two ends. The V gene's germline CDR1 is DFQATT and CDR2 SNEGSKA (reference sequence). CDR3 length: 15 residues. The CDR3 spells CSAGDIMQDNEKLFF. The CDR3 coding sequence is TGCAGTGCTGGGGACATTATGCAAGATAATGAAAAACTGTTTTTT.

This clonotype was recorded at least ten times. The chain carries TRBV20-1 and TRBJ1-5, with D perhaps TRBD1 (5 bases). This CDR3 has 14 residues. V shed 0 bases and J shed 9 bases, with 15 bases lying between them. Germline-derived CDR1 and CDR2 are DFQATT and SNEGSKA (reference sequence). DNA for the CDR3: TGCAGTGCTAGAGATGAAGGGGCGAATAGGCCCCAGCATTTT. Translating it yields CSARDEGANRPQHF.

This clonotype has a count of ten or more. This chain links TRBV7-2 with TRBJ2-5, with 9 bases fitting TRBD2. With V trimmed by 2 bases and J by 1 base, 2 bases remained unmatched. Germline V CDR1 and CDR2: SGHTA, FQGNSA. There are 15 residues in the CDR3. CDR3 nucleotide sequence: TGTGCCAGCAGCTTAACAGCGGGGGGCCAAGAGACCCAGTACTTC. This sequence encodes CASSLTAGGQETQYF.

This clonotype appeared many times. The genes are TRBV12-3 or TRBV12-4 and TRBJ1-6; TRBD1 might be the D (5 bases). This CDR3 has 13 residues. The V end lost 8 bases, the J end lost 6 bases, and 11 bases lay between the germline ends. CDR3 DNA: TGTGCCAGCCTGGGACGGACTAATTCACCCCTCCACTTT. Its translation is CASLGRTNSPLHF.

There are many counts of this clonotype. The chain carries TRBV28 and TRBJ2-3, with D unresolved. There are 13 residues in the CDR3. V dropped 5 bases and J dropped 5 bases, with 11 bases sitting between them. In germline, CDR1 is MDHEN, CDR2 SYDVKM. In DNA form, the CDR3 reads TGTGCCAGCAGTCTGGAAGTCGGAGATACGCAGTATTTT. Its translation: CASSLEVGDTQYF.

This clonotype occurred many times. The J gene is TRBJ2-2, the V gene TRBV5-1; 7 positions agree with TRBD1. The CDR3 length is 15 residues. The ends lost 4 bases at V and 4 bases at J; junction bases unmatched: 7. Germline V gene data show CDR1 as SGHRS and CDR2 as YFSETQ. Here the CDR3 DNA reads TGCGCCAGCAGCCCCCAGGGGGACGGCACCGGGGAGCTGTTTTTT. Translation: CASSPQGDGTGELFF.

The sample holds many counts of this clonotype. The CDR3 DNA reads TGTGCCAGCAGTTTCTCTAGCCCACAAGAGACCCAGTACTTC. As protein: CASSFSSPQETQYF. V gene TRBV27 combines with J gene TRBJ2-5, with a possible D match to TRBD2 (5 bases). Germline V gene sequence: CDR1 MNHEY, CDR2 SMNVEV (reference sequence). V lost 3 bases and J lost 2, with 10 bases in between. The CDR3 runs 14 residues.

This clonotype was seen many times. The genes are TRBV5-1 and TRBJ1-2; D call uncertain. The CDR3 runs 10 residues. The germline gives CDR1 SGHRS, CDR2 YFSETQ. V was trimmed by 5 bases and J by 3 bases, leaving 2 bases between them. The chain's CDR3 is CASRHYGYTF. In DNA, the CDR3 is TGCGCCAGCAGGCACTATGGCTACACCTTC.

This clonotype was seen ten or more times. This chain links TRBV27 with TRBJ1-6; a weak D match, TRBD1 (6 bases). The CDR3 consists of 14 residues. V was pared by 7 bases and J by 7 bases, with 14 bases between. From germline, CDR1 is MNHEY and CDR2 SMNVEV (reference sequence). This CDR3 is CASKRTADNSPLHF. The CDR3 DNA follows: TGTGCCAGCAAGCGGACAGCAGACAATTCACCCCTCCACTTT.

This clonotype was recorded at least ten times. The chain is built from TRBV12-3 or TRBV12-4 and TRBJ2-2; the D call may be TRBD1 or TRBD2 (6 bases each). The CDR3 is made up of 14 amino acids. V was pared by 2 bases and J by 6 bases, with 10 bases between. The CDR3 DNA reads TGTGCCAGCAGTTTATGGGGGGCCGCCGGGGAGCTGTTTTTT. This sequence encodes CASSLWGAAGELFF.

This clonotype was detected many times. The V gene is TRBV15, the J gene TRBJ2-1; 7 nucleotides line up with TRBD1. This CDR3 comprises 12 residues. The germline gives CDR1 LNHNV, CDR2 YYDKDF (reference sequence). The J segment lost 11 bases and the V segment lost 3 bases, leaving 4 bases of the junction unmatched. CDR3 nucleotides: TGTGCCACCAGCAGGCCGGGACAGAAGCAGTTCTTC. Amino acid sequence: CATSRPGQKQFF.

This clonotype was seen ten or more times. The chain uses TRBV9 and TRBJ2-3; 7 bases are a match to TRBD2. The V segment lost 3 bases and the J segment 1 base; nucleotides outside the gene matches: 8. Per germline, CDR1 SGDLS and CDR2 YYNGEE. CDR3 length: 16 amino acids. In DNA form, the CDR3 reads TGTGCCAGCAGCGAGGCCCACAGCGGGGGCACAGATACGCAGTATTTT. This sequence encodes CASSEAHSGGTDTQYF.